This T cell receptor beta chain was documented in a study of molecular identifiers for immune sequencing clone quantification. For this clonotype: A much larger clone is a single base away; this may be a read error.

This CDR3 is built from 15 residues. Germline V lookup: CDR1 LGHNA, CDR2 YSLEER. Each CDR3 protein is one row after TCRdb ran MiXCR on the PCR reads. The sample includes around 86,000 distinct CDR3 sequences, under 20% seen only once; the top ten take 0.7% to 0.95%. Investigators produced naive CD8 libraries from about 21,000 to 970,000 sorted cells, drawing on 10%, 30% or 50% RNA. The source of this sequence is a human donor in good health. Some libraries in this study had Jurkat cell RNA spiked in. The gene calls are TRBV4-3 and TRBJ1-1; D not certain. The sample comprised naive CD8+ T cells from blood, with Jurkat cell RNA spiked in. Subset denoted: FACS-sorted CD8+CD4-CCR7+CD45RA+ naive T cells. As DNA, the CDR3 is TGCGCCAGCAGCCAAGATAGGTTCGGAAACACTGACGCTTTCTTT. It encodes CASSQDRFGNTDAFF.